The 15 T cell receptor beta chains listed next were all sequenced from one sample in a study of T cells in Graves' hyperthyroidism and ophthalmopathy (dated by TCRdb to the late 2010s). Libraries were built with multiplex PCR. The sequencer was an Illumina HiSeq 2000. The TCR beta CDR3 regions were amplified from RNA transcripts. For the first round of RT-PCR on the TCR CDR3, the HTBI primer set was used together with the Qiagen OneStep RT-PCR kit. Using fastp at Q25 and MiXCR, TCRdb reprocessed the public reads and kept productive beta chains. Records with the same CDR3 protein are collapsed into one entry carrying the most frequent genes and DNA. This sample comprises tens of thousands of distinct CDR3 sequences, about 50% of them detected only once. Approximately 6.2% of the sample lies in the top ten. Sequenced sample: blood. Every receptor here comes from a woman aged 50 to 60 with Graves' hyperthyroidism that later progressed to Graves' ophthalmopathy.

Details on this clonotype: Being one base from a much bigger clone, this may be a read error. This CDR3 is missing its conserved last phenylalanine or tryptophan, likely due to a read error. The rearrangement uses TRBV3-1 and TRBJ1-3; D is ambiguous. With 4 bases removed from V and 9 bases from J, the gap between germline ends came to 16 bases. In germline, CDR1 is LGHDT, CDR2 YNNKEL (reference sequence). The length of the CDR3 is 14 residues. CDR3: CASSPTTSFGTIYL. The CDR3 DNA sequence: TGTGCCAGCAGCCCCACCACTTCTTTTGGCACCATATATCTT.

By sample share, this clonotype is medium-sized (0.01 to 0.1%). The chain employs TRBV29-1 and TRBJ2-7, with D possibly matching TRBD2 (5 bases). The germline gives CDR1 SQVTM, CDR2 ANQGSEA. V gave up 6 bases and J gave up 0 bases, with 18 bases separating them. The CDR3 is made up of 15 amino acids. CDR3: CSVGAVAFPSYEQYF. CDR3 nucleotide sequence: TGCAGCGTCGGAGCGGTAGCCTTCCCCTCCTACGAGCAGTACTTC.

This sequence joins TRBV25-1 and TRBJ2-5; TRBD2 aligns across 9 bases. V trimming: 4 bases; J trimming: 5 bases; junction bases outside the gene matches: 8. The CDR3 is 15 residues long. Germline CDR1 reads MGHDK; CDR2 reads SYGVNS. Written as DNA, the CDR3 is TGTGCCAGCAGTGCTGGGGCGGGAGGGCTCGAGACCCAGTACTTC. This codes for CASSAGAGGLETQYF.

Turning to this clonotype: A junction boundary mismatches the germline segment, possibly from a read error. The chain uses TRBV20-1 and TRBJ2-7, with 12 bases that match TRBD1. CDR1 DFQATT and CDR2 SNEGSKA come from the germline V gene (reference sequence). This CDR3 spans 13 amino acids. CDR3 DNA sequence: TGCAGTGCAGGGACAGGGGGCTCCTACGTGCAGTACTTC. Its protein product is CSAGTGGSYVQYF.

This chain connects TRBV9 to TRBJ2-1; TRBD1 aligns across 8 bases. The CDR3 runs 11 residues. The V segment lost 7 bases and the J segment 10 bases; nucleotides outside the gene matches: 4. CDR1 is SGDLS and CDR2 is YYNGEE in the germline V gene. The CDR3: CASGTGQEQFF. DNA of the CDR3: TGTGCCAGCGGGACAGGCCAAGAGCAGTTCTTC.

This clonotype was counted many times. The chain recombines TRBV6-1 with TRBJ1-1; 7 bases align to TRBD1. With V trimmed by 7 bases and J by 0 bases, 5 bases remained unmatched. The CDR3 contains 14 residues. Germline V lookup: CDR1 MNHNS, CDR2 SASEGT. This CDR3 is CASTGTDLNTEAFF. CDR3 sequence (DNA): TGTGCCAGCACCGGGACAGACCTGAACACTGAAGCTTTCTTT.

By share, this clonotype ranks as medium-sized (0.01 to 0.1%). The V and J genes are TRBV5-6 and TRBJ1-2, with D hard to call. The CDR3 runs 11 residues. Germline CDR1 is SGHDT and CDR2 is YYEEEE. V was trimmed by 2 bases and J by 4 bases, leaving 3 bases between them. The CDR3 sequence: CASSLGYGYTF. For the CDR3, the DNA is TGTGCCAGCAGCTTAGGCTATGGCTACACCTTC. Full variable domain (missing parts from reference TRBV5-6 and TRBJ1-2): DAGVTQSPTHLIKTRGQQVTLRCSPKSGHDTVSWYQQALGQGPQFIFQYYEEEERQRGNFPDRFSGHQFPNYSSELNVNALLLGDSALYLCASSLGYGYTFGSGTRLTVV.

By share of the sample, this clonotype is medium-sized (0.01 to 0.1%). The V gene is TRBV29-1, the J gene TRBJ1-2, with D uncertain. The CDR3 length is 11 residues. Per the germline V gene, CDR1 is SQVTM and CDR2 is ANQGSEA. Trimming left V 5 bases short and J 5 bases short, with 9 bases between. CDR3: CSVLAGYGYTF. The CDR3 DNA is TGCAGCGTTCTTGCCGGATATGGCTACACCTTC. The complete variable domain, with remaining parts taken from reference TRBV29-1 and TRBJ1-2, reads SAVISQKPSRDICQRGTSLTIQCQVDSQVTMMFWYRQQPGQSLTLIATANQGSEATYESGFVIDKFPISRPNLTFSTLTVSNMSPEDSSIYLCSVLAGYGYTFGSGTRLTVV.

The chain has TRBV6-6 and TRBJ2-5, with 7 positions matching TRBD1. Germline CDR1 MNHNY, CDR2 SVGAGI (reference sequence). V lost 2 bases and J lost 9; bases outside the gene matches: 12. The CDR3 is 15 amino acids. The CDR3, as DNA: TGTGCCAGCAGTTACACCCAGGGGGTAGGACAGCCCCAGTACTTC. This gives the protein CASSYTQGVGQPQYF.

There are a few counts of this clonotype. This chain connects TRBV18 to TRBJ2-3, with 7 bases fitting TRBD1. From germline, CDR1 is KGHSH and CDR2 LQKENI. V lost 6 bases and J lost 5; bases outside the gene matches: 8. The CDR3 sequence is 14 residues long. CDR3 region: CASSWGQSQDTQYF. The CDR3 nucleotides read TGTGCCAGCTCGTGGGGACAGAGTCAAGATACGCAGTATTTT.

On this clonotype itself: A read error may produce the germline difference seen at one junction end. The rearrangement joins TRBV5-5 to TRBJ1-1, with 10 bases identical to TRBD1. Germline CDR1 is SGHKS and CDR2 is YYEKEE (reference sequence). The length of the CDR3 is 15 residues. DNA of the CDR3: TGTGCCAGCAGCGGAACCGGGACAGGGGACACTGAAGCCTTCTTT. It translates to CASSGTGTGDTEAFF.

Worth noting for this clonotype: A read error is possible here, since a much larger clone lies one base away. This chain uses TRBV3-1 with TRBJ1-1; 8 bases are shared with TRBD1. Germline V gene sequence: CDR1 LGHDT, CDR2 YNNKEL (reference sequence). There are 15 residues in the CDR3. CDR3 coding DNA: TGTGCCAGCAGCCCCCCCAGGGGGCGGAACACTGAAGCTTCCTTT. It codes for CASSPPRGRNTEASF.

The chain is built from TRBV19 and TRBJ1-3; D is undetermined. Germline values: CDR1 LNHDA, CDR2 SQIVND (reference sequence). This CDR3 has 15 residues. V was pared by 4 bases and J by 0 bases, with 10 bases between. CDR3 protein: CASSTSGPSGNTIYF. Here the CDR3 DNA reads TGTGCCAGTAGTACCAGCGGCCCCTCTGGAAACACCATATATTTT.

This clonotype was seen repeatedly, ten times or more. The chain couples TRBV2 to TRBJ2-1; 11 nucleotides agree with TRBD2. CDR1 and CDR2 (germline): SNHLY, FYNNEI. The CDR3 runs to 15 residues. Losses at the gene ends were 7 bases for V and 12 bases for J; bases not matched to a gene: 14. CDR3 bases: TGTGCCAGCAAAGGGACTAGCGGAGGGAATGAGCGGCAGTTCTTC. Protein sequence: CASKGTSGGNERQFF.

The V gene is TRBV6-1, the J gene TRBJ1-5, with no clear D. CDR3 length equals 14 residues. From germline, CDR1 is MNHNS and CDR2 SASEGT. Trimming took 4 bases from V and 2 from J, leaving 9 bases between them. The CDR3 loop reads CASSGQVGNQPQHF. The CDR3 DNA follows: TGTGCCAGCAGTGGTCAGGTGGGCAATCAGCCCCAGCATTTT.